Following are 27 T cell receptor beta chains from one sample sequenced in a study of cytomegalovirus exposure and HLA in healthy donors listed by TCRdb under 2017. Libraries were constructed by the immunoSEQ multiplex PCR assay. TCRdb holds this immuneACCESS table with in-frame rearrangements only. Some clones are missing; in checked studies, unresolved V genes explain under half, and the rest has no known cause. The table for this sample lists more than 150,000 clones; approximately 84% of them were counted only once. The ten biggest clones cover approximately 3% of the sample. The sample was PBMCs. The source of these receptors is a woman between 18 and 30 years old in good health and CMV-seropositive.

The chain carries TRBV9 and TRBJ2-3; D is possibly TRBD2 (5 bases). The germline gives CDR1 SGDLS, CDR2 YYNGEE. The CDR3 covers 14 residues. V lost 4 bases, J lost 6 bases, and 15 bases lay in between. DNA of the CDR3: TGTGCCAGCAGCCCAGTGGGGTCTAGCGATACGCAGTATTTT. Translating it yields CASSPVGSSDTQYF.

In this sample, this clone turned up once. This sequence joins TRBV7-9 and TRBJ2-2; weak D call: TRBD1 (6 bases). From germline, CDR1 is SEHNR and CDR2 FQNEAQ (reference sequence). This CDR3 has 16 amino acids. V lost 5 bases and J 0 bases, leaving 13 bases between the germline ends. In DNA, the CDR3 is TGTGCCAGCAGCCCATGGGACATTACGAACACCGGGGAGCTGTTTTTT. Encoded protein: CASSPWDITNTGELFF.

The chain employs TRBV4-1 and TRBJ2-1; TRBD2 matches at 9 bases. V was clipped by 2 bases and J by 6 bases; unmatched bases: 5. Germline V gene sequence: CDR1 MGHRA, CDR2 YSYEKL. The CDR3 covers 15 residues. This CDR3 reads CASSQLAGAINEQFF. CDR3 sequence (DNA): TGCGCCAGCAGCCAATTAGCGGGGGCTATCAATGAGCAGTTCTTC.

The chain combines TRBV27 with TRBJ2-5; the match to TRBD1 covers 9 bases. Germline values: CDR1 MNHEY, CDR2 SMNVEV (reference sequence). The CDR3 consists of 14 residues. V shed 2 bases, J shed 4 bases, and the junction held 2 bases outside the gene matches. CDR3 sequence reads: CASSLRGQGETQYF. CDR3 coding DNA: TGTGCCAGCAGTTTAAGGGGACAGGGAGAGACCCAGTACTTC.

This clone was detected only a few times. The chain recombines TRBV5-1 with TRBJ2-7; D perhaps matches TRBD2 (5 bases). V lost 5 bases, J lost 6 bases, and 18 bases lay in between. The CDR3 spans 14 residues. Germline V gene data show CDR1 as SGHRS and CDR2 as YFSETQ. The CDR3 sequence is CASSEIAGSREQYF. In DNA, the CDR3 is TGCGCCAGCAGTGAGATCGCGGGCTCTCGCGAGCAGTACTTC.

The CDR3 reads CASSFPIVAFF. The CDR3 DNA follows: TGTGCCAGCAGTTTCCCCATAGTAGCTTTCTTT. The chain carries TRBV27 and TRBJ1-1; D remains ambiguous. Per the germline V gene, CDR1 is MNHEY and CDR2 is SMNVEV (reference sequence). Deletions cut 3 bases from V and 10 bases from J, with 9 bases between. This CDR3 has 11 amino acids.

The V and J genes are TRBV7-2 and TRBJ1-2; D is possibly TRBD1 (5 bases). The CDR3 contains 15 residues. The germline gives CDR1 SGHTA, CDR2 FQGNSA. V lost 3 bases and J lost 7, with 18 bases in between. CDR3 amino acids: CASSFGGTLSFGYTF. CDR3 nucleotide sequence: TGTGCCAGCAGCTTTGGGGGGACTCTTTCGTTTGGCTACACCTTC.

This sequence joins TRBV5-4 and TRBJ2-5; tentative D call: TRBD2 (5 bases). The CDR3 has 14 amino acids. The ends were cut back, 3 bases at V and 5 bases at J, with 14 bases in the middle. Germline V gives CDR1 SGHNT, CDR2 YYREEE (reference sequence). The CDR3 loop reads CASSSRGGRETQYF. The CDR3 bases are TGTGCCAGCAGCTCCCGCGGCGGGCGGGAGACCCAGTACTTC.

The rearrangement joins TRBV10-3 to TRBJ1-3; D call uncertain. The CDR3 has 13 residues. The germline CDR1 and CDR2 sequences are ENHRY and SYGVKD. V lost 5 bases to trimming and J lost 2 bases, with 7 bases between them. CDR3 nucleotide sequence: TGTGCCATCAGTCCGGGAACTGGAAACACCATATATTTT. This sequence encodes CAISPGTGNTIYF.

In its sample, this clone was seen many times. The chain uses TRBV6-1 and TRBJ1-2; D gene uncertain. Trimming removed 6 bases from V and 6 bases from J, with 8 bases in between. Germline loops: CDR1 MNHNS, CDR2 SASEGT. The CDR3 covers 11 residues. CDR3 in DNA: TGTGCCAGCAGGAGGATTGATGGCTACACCTTC. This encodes CASRRIDGYTF.

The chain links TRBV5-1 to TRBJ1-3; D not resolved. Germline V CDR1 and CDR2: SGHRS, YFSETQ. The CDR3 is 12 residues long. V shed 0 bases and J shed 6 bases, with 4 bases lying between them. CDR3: CASSLGENTIYF. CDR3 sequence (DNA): TGCGCCAGCAGCTTGGGAGAAAACACCATATATTTT. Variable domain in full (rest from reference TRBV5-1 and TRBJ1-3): KAGVTQTPRYLIKTRGQQVTLSCSPISGHRSVSWYQQTPGQGLQFLFEYFSETQRNKGNFPGRFSGRQFSNSRSEMNVSTLELGDSALYLCASSLGENTIYFGEGSWLTVV.

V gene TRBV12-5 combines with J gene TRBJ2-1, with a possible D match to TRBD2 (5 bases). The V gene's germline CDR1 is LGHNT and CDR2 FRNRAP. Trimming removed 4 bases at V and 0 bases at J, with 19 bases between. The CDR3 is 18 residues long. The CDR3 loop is CASGSKDSPRYSYNEQFF. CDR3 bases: TGTGCTAGTGGTTCGAAGGACTCTCCTAGGTACTCCTACAATGAGCAGTTCTTC.

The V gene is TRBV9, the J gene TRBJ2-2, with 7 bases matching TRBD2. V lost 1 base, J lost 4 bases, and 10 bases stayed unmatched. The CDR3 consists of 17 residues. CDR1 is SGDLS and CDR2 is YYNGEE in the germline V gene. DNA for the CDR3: TGTGCCAGCAGCGTACCATCCCGGTGGGGGGGCACCGGGGAGCTGTTTTTT. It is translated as CASSVPSRWGGTGELFF. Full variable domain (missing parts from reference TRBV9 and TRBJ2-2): DSGVTQTPKHLITATGQRVTLRCSPRSGDLSVYWYQQSLDQGLQFLIQYYNGEERAKGNILERFSAQQFPDLHSELNLSSLELGDSALYFCASSVPSRWGGTGELFFGEGSRLTVL.

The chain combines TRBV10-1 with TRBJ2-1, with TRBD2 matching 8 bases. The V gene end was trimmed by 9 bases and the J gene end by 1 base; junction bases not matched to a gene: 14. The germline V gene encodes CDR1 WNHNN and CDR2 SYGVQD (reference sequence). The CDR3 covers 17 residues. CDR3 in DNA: TGCGCCAGAGGACTAGCAGGCTACTCCGGGTCCTACAATGAGCAGTTCTTC. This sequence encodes CARGLAGYSGSYNEQFF.

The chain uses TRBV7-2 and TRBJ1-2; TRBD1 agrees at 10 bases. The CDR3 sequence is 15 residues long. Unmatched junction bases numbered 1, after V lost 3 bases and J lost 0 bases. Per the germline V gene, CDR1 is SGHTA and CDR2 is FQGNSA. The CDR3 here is CASSFGQGANYGYTF. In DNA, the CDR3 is TGTGCCAGCAGCTTCGGACAGGGGGCTAACTATGGCTACACCTTC.

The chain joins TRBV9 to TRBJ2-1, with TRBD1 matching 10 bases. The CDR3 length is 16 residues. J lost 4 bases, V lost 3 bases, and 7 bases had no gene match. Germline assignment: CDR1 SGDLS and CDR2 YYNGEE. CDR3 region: CASSEHGQGVYNEQFF. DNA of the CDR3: TGTGCCAGCAGCGAACATGGACAGGGGGTTTACAATGAGCAGTTCTTC.

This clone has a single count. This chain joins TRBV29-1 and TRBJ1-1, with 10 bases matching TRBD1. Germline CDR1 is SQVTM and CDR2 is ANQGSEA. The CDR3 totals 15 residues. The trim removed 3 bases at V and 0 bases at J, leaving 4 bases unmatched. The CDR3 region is CSVEGQGLVNTEAFF. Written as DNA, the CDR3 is TGCAGCGTTGAGGGACAGGGGTTGGTGAACACTGAAGCTTTCTTT. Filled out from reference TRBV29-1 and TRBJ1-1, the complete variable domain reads SAVISQKPSRDICQRGTSLTIQCQVDSQVTMMFWYRQQPGQSLTLIATANQGSEATYESGFVIDKFPISRPNLTFSTLTVSNMSPEDSSIYLCSVEGQGLVNTEAFFGQGTRLTVV.

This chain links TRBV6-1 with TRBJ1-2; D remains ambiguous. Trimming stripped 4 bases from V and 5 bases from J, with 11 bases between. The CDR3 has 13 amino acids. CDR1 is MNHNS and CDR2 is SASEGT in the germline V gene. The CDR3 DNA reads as TGTGCCAGCAGTGTCAAGGGAGGATATGGCTACACCTTC. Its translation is CASSVKGGYGYTF.

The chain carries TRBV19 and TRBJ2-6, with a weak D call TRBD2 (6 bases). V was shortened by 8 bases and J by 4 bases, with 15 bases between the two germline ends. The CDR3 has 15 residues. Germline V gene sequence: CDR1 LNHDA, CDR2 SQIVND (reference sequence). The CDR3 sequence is CASSGDTVGANVLTF. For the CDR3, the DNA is TGTGCCAGTTCGGGAGACACCGTAGGGGCCAACGTCCTGACTTTC.

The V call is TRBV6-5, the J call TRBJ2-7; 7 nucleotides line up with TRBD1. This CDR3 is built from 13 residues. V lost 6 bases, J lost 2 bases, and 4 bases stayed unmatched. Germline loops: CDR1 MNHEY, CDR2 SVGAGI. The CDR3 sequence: CASRPGQAYEQYF. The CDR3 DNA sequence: TGTGCCAGCAGGCCCGGACAGGCCTACGAGCAGTACTTC.

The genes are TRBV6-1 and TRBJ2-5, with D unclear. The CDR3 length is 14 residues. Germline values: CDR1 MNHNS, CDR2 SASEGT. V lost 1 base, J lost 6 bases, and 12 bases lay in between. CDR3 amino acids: CASSEGLEWKTQYF. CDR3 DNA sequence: TGTGCCAGCAGTGAAGGTCTAGAGTGGAAGACCCAGTACTTC.

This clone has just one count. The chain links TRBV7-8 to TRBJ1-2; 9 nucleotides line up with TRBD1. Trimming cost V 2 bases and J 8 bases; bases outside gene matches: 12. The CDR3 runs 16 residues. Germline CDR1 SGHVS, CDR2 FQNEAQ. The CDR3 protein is CASSLFGDRAPPGYTF. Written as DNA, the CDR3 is TGTGCCAGCAGCTTATTTGGGGACAGGGCCCCTCCAGGCTACACCTTC.

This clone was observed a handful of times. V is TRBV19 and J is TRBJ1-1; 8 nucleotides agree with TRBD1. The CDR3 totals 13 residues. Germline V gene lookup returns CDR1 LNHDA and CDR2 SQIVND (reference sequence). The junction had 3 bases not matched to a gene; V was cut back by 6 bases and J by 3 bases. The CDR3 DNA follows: TGTGCCAGTAGCACGGACAGGGACACTGAAGCTTTCTTT. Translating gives CASSTDRDTEAFF.

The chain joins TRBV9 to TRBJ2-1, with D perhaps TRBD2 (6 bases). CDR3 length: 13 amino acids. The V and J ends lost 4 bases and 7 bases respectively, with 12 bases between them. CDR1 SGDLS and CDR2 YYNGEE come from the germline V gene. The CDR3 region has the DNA TGTGCCAGCAGCTCACACCGGGAGAATGAGCAGTTCTTC. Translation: CASSSHRENEQFF.

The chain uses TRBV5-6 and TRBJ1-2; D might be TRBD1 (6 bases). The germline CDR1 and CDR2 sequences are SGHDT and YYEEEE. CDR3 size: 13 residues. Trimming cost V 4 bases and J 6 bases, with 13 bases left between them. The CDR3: CASSQAYRDGYTF. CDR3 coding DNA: TGTGCCAGCAGCCAAGCCTACAGGGATGGCTACACCTTC.

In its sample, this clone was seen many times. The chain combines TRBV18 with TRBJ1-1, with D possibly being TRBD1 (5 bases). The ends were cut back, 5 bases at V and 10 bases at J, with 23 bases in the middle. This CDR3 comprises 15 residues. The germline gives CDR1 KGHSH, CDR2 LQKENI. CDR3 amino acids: CASSTPRQGSFGAFF. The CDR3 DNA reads TGTGCCAGCTCAACCCCAAGGCAGGGTAGTTTTGGAGCTTTCTTT.

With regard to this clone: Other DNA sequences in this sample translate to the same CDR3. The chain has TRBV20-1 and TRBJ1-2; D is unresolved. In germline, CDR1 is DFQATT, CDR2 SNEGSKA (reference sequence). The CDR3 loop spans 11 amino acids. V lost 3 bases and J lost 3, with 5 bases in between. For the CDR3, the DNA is TGCAGTGCTAGGCAGGACTATGGCTACACCTTC. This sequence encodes CSARQDYGYTF.